Listed below are T cell receptor beta chains from one sample, sequenced in a study of post-analysis software for immune sequencing data. TCRdb re-derived calls from the PCR reads in MiXCR, one entry per CDR3 protein. The sample has fewer than 700,000 distinct CDR3 sequences, about 40% seen once; the top ten hold about 1.8%. The sequenced sample was blood. These receptors were collected from a girl between 10 and 17 years old with multiple sclerosis. Each CDR3 is given with its conserved first and last residue. A D gene is named only where the DNA matches it firmly. Not all rows give a size; the values are once, few, many and, for expanded clones, a class.

J | size | V | D | CDR3 | DNA
TRBJ2-3 | . | TRBV29-1 | . | CSVEFSGGADTQYF | TGCAGCGTCGAGTTCTCCGGGGGTGCAGATACGCAGTATTTT
TRBJ2-7 | few | TRBV3-1 | . | CASSQDYGPAYEQYF | TGTGCCAGCAGCCAAGATTACGGGCCAGCCTACGAGCAGTACTTC
TRBJ2-3 | few | TRBV25-1 | . | CASSESGAFDTQYF | TGTGCCAGCAGTGAATCAGGGGCATTTGATACGCAGTATTTT
TRBJ1-2 | . | TRBV7-9 | TRBD1 | CASSPGGQGNYGYTF | TGTGCCAGCAGCCCAGGAGGACAGGGAAACTATGGCTACACCTTC
TRBJ2-1 | few | TRBV29-1 | . | CSAVGNNEQFF | TGCAGCGCGGTGGGGAACAATGAGCAGTTCTTC
TRBJ1-6 | . | TRBV7-2 | . | CASSPTYGGNSPLHF | TGTGCCAGCAGCCCAACCTACGGGGGTAATTCACCCCTCCACTTT
TRBJ2-3 | . | TRBV20-1 | TRBD1 | CSASSGQGSTDTQYF | TGCAGTGCTTCCTCGGGACAGGGATCGACAGATACGCAGTATTTT
TRBJ2-7 | few | TRBV29-1 | TRBD1 | CSVTPTGGNEQYF | TGCAGCGTTACCCCGACAGGGGGCAACGAGCAGTACTTC
TRBJ2-7 | few | TRBV3-1 | . | CASSQGAASYEQYF | TGTGCCAGCAGCCAGGGTGCCGCGTCCTACGAGCAGTACTTC
TRBJ2-5 | few | TRBV7-6 | . | CASSRTGYETQYF | TGTGCCAGCAGCAGAACTGGTTATGAGACCCAGTACTTC
TRBJ1-2 | . | TRBV5-5 | . | CASSFGHLSYGYTF | TGTGCCAGCAGCTTCGGGCACCTATCCTATGGCTACACCTTC
TRBJ2-3 | . | TRBV20-1 | TRBD2 | CSARPGTSGSTDTQYF | TGCAGTGCTAGACCCGGGACTAGCGGGAGCACAGATACGCAGTATTTT
TRBJ2-7 | few | TRBV5-1 | TRBD2 | CASSLVASGAYEQYF | TGCGCCAGCAGCTTGGTAGCTAGCGGGGCCTACGAGCAGTACTTC
TRBJ1-1 | few | TRBV10-3 | TRBD1 | CAISGKPRGQGNTEAFF | TGTGCCATCAGTGGCAAACCAAGAGGACAGGGGAACACTGAAGCTTTCTTT
TRBJ2-1 | few | TRBV2 | . | CASSVLDEQFF | TGTGCCAGCAGTGTTCTCGATGAGCAGTTCTTC
TRBJ2-7 | few | TRBV7-9 | . | CASTSGAAEQYF | TGTGCCAGCACCAGCGGTGCAGCCGAGCAGTACTTC
TRBJ1-2 | . | TRBV27 | . | CASSFGGQYGYTF | TGTGCCAGCAGTTTCGGGGGCCAGTATGGCTACACCTTC
TRBJ2-1 | few | TRBV29-1 | TRBD2 | CSGIKAGGSDEQFF | TGCAGCGGTATAAAGGCGGGGGGGAGCGATGAGCAGTTCTTC
TRBJ2-7 | . | TRBV12-3/TRBV12-4 | . | CASSTGLLPREQYF | TGTGCCAGCAGTACAGGACTATTGCCTCGCGAGCAGTACTTC
TRBJ1-4 | . | TRBV12-3/TRBV12-4 | . | CASGIATNEKLFF | TGTGCCAGCGGGATTGCAACTAATGAAAAACTGTTTTTT
TRBJ2-4 | . | TRBV6-5 | . | CASSYSISQGTNIQYF | TGTGCCAGCAGTTACTCGATTAGTCAGGGAACGAACATTCAGTACTTC
TRBJ2-6 | . | TRBV6-5 | . | CASSTGPNSLTF | TGTGCCAGCAGCACAGGGCCCAATTCTCTGACTTTC
TRBJ2-3 | . | TRBV29-1 | TRBD1 | CSVQGASTDTQYF | TGCAGCGTCCAGGGGGCCAGCACAGATACGCAGTATTTT
TRBJ1-1 | . | TRBV5-4 | TRBD1 | CASRSDRANTEAFF | TGTGCCAGCAGATCCGACAGGGCGAACACTGAAGCTTTCTTT
TRBJ1-5 | . | TRBV12-3/TRBV12-4 | . | CASSFWGGQPQHF | TGTGCCAGCAGTTTTTGGGGGGGGCAGCCCCAGCATTTT
TRBJ2-1 | . | TRBV12-3/TRBV12-4 | . | CASSNPGYNEQFF | TGTGCCAGCAGTAACCCCGGATACAATGAGCAGTTCTTC
TRBJ2-1 | . | TRBV20-1 | TRBD2 | CSAGLAGHNEQFF | TGCAGTGCTGGACTAGCGGGTCACAATGAGCAGTTCTTC
TRBJ2-5 | few | TRBV10-3 | TRBD2 | CAISILAGVQETQYF | TGTGCCATCAGCATACTAGCGGGGGTACAAGAGACCCAGTACTTC
TRBJ2-1 | few | TRBV5-6 | . | CASSLNAGGSYNEQFF | TGTGCCAGCAGCTTAAACGCTGGGGGCTCCTACAATGAGCAGTTCTTC
TRBJ2-1 | . | TRBV6-5 | . | CASSYYAGKANEQFF | TGTGCCAGCAGTTACTACGCGGGGAAGGCGAATGAGCAGTTCTTC
TRBJ1-2 | . | TRBV29-1 | . | CSVAGRNYYGYTF | TGCAGCGTTGCGGGACGTAACTACTATGGCTACACCTTC
TRBJ1-5 | . | TRBV12-3/TRBV12-4 | TRBD1 | CASSSRQGRQPQHF | TGTGCCAGCAGTTCTCGACAGGGTCGTCAGCCCCAGCATTTT
TRBJ2-3 | once | TRBV4-1 | . | CASSPGVLRRSSTDTQYF | TGCGCCAGCAGCCCAGGAGTACTGCGGCGGTCTAGCACAGATACGCAGTATTTT
TRBJ2-2 | once | TRBV6-5 | . | CASSYGVGQGNVGELFF | TGTGCCAGCAGTTACGGTGTGGGGCAGGGAAATGTCGGGGAGCTGTTTTTT